The next 3 T cell receptor beta chains were all read from a single sample in a study of early T cells in non-severe SARS-CoV-2 infection. Each CDR3 protein gets one entry after TCRdb re-called the 5' RACE reads with MiXCR. The top ten hold approximately 12% of the sample, which has tens of thousands of distinct CDR3 sequences, 8.5% to 10% seen once. Material for sequencing was whole blood. These receptors were collected from an adult who was a healthcare worker with PCR-confirmed SARS-CoV-2 infection or an uninfected control (not recorded which).

The chain combines TRBV28 with TRBJ2-2; D is unresolved. Looked up from germline, CDR1 is MDHEN and CDR2 is SYDVKM. CDR3 length equals 15 residues. Trimming took off 6 bases at V and 1 base at J, with 12 bases between the two ends. Here the CDR3 DNA reads TGTGCCAGCAGGCCACACTGGATGAACACCGGGGAGCTGTTTTTT. This codes for CASRPHWMNTGELFF.

The chain is built from TRBV29-1 and TRBJ2-1, with D maybe TRBD2 (5 bases). There are 12 residues in the CDR3. V was clipped by 6 bases and J by 12 bases, with 18 bases between them. The V gene's germline CDR1 is SQVTM and CDR2 ANQGSEA. The CDR3 DNA reads as TGCAGCGTAGCCGGACTCCAACCGGGGCAGTTCTTC. Its protein is CSVAGLQPGQFF.

This clonotype was detected ten times or more. This chain links TRBV3-1 with TRBJ2-7; D remains unclear. The CDR3 contains 15 residues. The germline CDR1 and CDR2 sequences are LGHDT and YNNKEL (reference sequence). Between the trimmed V and J ends, which lost 0 bases and 2 bases, there was a span of 11 bases. The chain's CDR3 is CASSQDSGSTYEQYF. The CDR3 coding sequence is TGTGCCAGCAGCCAAGATTCTGGCTCCACCTACGAGCAGTACTTC.